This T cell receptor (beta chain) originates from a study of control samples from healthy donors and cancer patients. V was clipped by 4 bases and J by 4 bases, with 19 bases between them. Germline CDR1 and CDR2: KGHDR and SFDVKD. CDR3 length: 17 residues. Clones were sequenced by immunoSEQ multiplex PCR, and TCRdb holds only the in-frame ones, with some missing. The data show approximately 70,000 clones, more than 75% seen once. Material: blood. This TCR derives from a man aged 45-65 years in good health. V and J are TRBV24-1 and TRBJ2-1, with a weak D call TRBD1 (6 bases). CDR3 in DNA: TGTGCCACCAGTGACCAGAGGGGGAGCGGTTTATACAATGAGCAGTTCTTC. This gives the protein CATSDQRGSGLYNEQFF.